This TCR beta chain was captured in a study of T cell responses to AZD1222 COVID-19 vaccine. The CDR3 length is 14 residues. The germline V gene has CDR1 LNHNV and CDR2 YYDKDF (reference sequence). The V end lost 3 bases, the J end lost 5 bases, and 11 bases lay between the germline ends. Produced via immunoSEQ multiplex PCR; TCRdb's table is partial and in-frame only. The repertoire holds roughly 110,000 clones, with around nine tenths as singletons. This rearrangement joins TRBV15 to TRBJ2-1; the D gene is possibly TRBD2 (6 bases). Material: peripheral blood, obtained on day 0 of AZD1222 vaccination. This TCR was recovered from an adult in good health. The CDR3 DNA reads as TGTGCCACCAGCAGTGACGGGAGAGACAATGAGCAGTTCTTC. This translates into CATSSDGRDNEQFF.